This paragraph reports one TCR beta chain. The data were taken from a study of blood T cell repertoires in COVID-19. Study overall: The United States, Italy and Spain provided the acute and convalescent COVID-19 samples. T cells, B-cell-depleted T cells, or PBMCs provided the cDNA or gDNA that served as material.

Original processing notes: By means of reference gene primer amplification, nucleated cell counts were estimated. Sequenced by immunoSEQ multiplex PCR; TCRdb stores in-frame clones only, minus some. V and J calls and clone size are as listed in that table; D and trimming were resolved from the DNA. The sample consists of some 250,000 clones, about 86% of them appearing once. The trim removed 5 bases at V and 2 bases at J, leaving 7 bases unmatched. The CDR3 runs 14 residues. Germline V gene lookup returns CDR1 SGHRS and CDR2 YFSETQ. Sequencing input: peripheral blood. The rearrangement joins TRBV5-1 to TRBJ2-7, with TRBD2 matching over 7 bases. This receptor was obtained from a man aged 30 to 39 with active or convalescent COVID-19. The CDR3 DNA follows: TGCGCCAGCAGTCTTGCGGGGGAGCCCTACGAGCAGTACTTC. As protein: CASSLAGEPYEQYF.